Shown below are 5 T cell receptor beta chains from a single sample sequenced in a study of blood T cells in healthy people across ages. A J-beta primer mix and a sample-barcoded 5' primer were used in a second PCR of about 7 to 11 cycles. One entry per CDR3 protein results from TCRdb running MiXCR on the 5' RACE reads. The sample lists some 1.8 million distinct CDR3 sequences, roughly two fifths occurring once. Sample: blood. These receptors were collected from a human donor in good health.

The chain couples TRBV3-1 to TRBJ2-4; 9 nucleotides agree with TRBD2. Per germline, CDR1 LGHDT and CDR2 YNNKEL (reference sequence). CDR3 size: 15 residues. J lost 8 bases, V lost 2 bases, and 7 bases had no gene match. For the CDR3, the DNA is TGTGCCAGCAGCCAAAGAGGACTAGCGATGGACATTCAGTACTTC. Its protein is CASSQRGLAMDIQYF.

The rearrangement links TRBV4-3 to TRBJ1-2, with unresolved D. The germline V gene has CDR1 LGHNA and CDR2 YSLEER. Trimming removed 0 bases from V and 8 bases from J, with 13 bases in between. The CDR3 is made up of 14 amino acids. The CDR3 is CASSQEALTVGYTF. The CDR3 DNA sequence: TGCGCCAGCAGCCAAGAAGCTTTAACCGTAGGCTACACCTTC.

This chain uses TRBV28 with TRBJ1-5, with a weak D call TRBD1 (5 bases). Per the germline V gene, CDR1 is MDHEN and CDR2 is SYDVKM. This CDR3 region has 15 residues. Between the trimmed V and J ends, which lost 2 bases and 5 bases, there was a span of 13 bases. CDR3 sequence (DNA): TGTGCCAGCAGTTTAACACATCAGGGCCATCAGCCCCAGCATTTT. Translating gives CASSLTHQGHQPQHF.

The chain uses TRBV12-3 or TRBV12-4 and TRBJ2-4, with D possibly being TRBD1 (5 bases). The tail of the sequence fits TRBJ2-7 better, so the J call may be wrong. The CDR3 is made up of 13 amino acids. CDR3 bases: TGTGCCAGCGGGCAGGTAGGGGATGACGAGCAGTACTTC. Its translation: CASGQVGDDEQYF.

This clonotype has just a few counts. The V call is TRBV5-1, the J call TRBJ1-1; 9 nucleotides line up with TRBD1. The CDR3 runs 13 residues. Germline CDR1 SGHRS, CDR2 YFSETQ. Germline trimming cut 7 bases from V and 10 bases from J; bases unmatched to any gene: 11. The CDR3 loop reads CASGTQGAQRAFF. CDR3 DNA sequence: TGCGCCAGCGGAACACAGGGGGCGCAAAGAGCTTTCTTT.